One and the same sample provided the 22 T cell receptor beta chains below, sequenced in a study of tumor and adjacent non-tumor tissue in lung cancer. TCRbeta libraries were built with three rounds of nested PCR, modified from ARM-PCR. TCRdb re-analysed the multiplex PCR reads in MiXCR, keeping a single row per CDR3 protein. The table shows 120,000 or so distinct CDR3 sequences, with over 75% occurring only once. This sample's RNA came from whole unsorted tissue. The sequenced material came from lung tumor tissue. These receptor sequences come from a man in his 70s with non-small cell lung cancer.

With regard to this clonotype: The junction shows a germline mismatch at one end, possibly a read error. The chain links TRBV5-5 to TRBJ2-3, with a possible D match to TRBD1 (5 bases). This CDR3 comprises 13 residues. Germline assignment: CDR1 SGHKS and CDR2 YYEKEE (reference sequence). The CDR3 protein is CVNSLQGTDRQYF. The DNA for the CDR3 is TGTGTCAACAGCTTGCAGGGCACAGATAGGCAGTATTTT.

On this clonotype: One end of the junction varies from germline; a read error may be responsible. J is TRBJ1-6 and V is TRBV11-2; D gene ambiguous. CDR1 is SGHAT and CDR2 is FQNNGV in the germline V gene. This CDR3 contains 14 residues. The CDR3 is CASSLVSGDSSLHF. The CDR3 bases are TGTGCAAGCAGCTTAGTGTCCGGCGATTCATCCCTCCACTTT.

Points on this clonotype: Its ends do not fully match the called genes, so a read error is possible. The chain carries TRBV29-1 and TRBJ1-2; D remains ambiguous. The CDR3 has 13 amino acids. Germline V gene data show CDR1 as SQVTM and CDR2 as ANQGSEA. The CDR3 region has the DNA TGCAGGGTTCTCCAGACGGGAACCTATGGCTTCACCTTC. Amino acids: CRVLQTGTYGFTF.

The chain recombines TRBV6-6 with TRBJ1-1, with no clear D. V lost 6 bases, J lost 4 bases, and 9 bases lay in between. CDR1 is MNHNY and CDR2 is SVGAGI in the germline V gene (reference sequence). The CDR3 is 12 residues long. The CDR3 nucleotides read TGTGCCAGCAGGGATCATAGCACTGAAGCTTTCTTT. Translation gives CASRDHSTEAFF.

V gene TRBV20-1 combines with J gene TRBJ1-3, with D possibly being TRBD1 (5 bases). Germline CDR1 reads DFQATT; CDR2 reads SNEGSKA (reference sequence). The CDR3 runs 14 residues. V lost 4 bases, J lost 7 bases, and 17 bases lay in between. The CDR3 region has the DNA TGCAGTGCTACTCCGACAGAGGGCGGGAACACCATATATTTT. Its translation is CSATPTEGGNTIYF.

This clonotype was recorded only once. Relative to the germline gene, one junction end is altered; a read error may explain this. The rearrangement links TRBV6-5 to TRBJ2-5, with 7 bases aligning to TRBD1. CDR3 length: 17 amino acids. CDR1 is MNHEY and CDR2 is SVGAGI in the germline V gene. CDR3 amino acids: CASSSAVTGFPQETQFF. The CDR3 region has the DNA TGTGCCAGCAGTTCCGCCGTGACAGGGTTCCCACAAGAGACCCAGTTTTTC.

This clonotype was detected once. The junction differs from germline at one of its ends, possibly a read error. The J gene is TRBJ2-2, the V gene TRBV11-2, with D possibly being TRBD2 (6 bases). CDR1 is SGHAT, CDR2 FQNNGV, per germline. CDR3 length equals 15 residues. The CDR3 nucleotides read TGTGCCAGCAGCATACACGGGGGTGTTGACGGGGAGCTGTCTTTT. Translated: CASSIHGGVDGELSF.

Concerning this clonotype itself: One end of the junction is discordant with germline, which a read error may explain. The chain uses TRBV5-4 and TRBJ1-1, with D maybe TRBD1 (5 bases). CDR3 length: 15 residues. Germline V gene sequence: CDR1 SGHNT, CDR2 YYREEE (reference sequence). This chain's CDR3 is CASSFTSFAGGEAIF. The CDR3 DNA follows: TGTGCCAGCAGCTTTACATCATTCGCCGGGGGTGAAGCTATCTTT.

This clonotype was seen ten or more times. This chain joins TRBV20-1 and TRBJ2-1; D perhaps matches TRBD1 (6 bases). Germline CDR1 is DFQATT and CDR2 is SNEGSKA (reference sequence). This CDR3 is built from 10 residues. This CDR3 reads CSTQGNEQFF. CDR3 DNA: TGCAGCACACAGGGTAATGAGCAGTTCTTC.

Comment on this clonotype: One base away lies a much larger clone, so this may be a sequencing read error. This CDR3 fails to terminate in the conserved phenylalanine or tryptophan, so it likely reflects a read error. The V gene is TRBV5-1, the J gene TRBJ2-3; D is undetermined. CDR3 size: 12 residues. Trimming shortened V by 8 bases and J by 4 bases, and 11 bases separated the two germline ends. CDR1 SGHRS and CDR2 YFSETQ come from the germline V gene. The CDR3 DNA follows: TGCGCCAGTAACCTTCACGCAGATACGCAGTATTTG. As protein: CASNLHADTQYL.

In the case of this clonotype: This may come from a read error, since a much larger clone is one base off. CDR3 DNA sequence: TGTGCCTGGAACGCGTACTGTGGCTACACCTTC. This codes for CAWNAYCGYTF. The chain combines TRBV30 with TRBJ1-2; D call uncertain. The V end was cut by 4 bases, the J end by 7 bases, with 10 bases between. The CDR3 runs to 11 residues. Germline CDR1 and CDR2: GTSNPN and SVGIG (reference sequence).

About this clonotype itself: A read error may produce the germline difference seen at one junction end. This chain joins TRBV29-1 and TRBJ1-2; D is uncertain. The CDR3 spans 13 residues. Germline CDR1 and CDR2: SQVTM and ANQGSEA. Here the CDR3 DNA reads TGCGGCGTTCTCCAGACGGGAGCCTATGGCCATACCTTC. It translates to CGVLQTGAYGHTF.

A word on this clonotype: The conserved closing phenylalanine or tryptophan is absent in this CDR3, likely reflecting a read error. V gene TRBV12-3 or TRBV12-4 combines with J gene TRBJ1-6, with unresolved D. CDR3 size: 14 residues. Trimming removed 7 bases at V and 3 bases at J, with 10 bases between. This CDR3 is CASNRIVYNSPLHY. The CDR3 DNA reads TGTGCCAGCAATCGGATAGTCTATAATTCACCCCTCCACTAT.

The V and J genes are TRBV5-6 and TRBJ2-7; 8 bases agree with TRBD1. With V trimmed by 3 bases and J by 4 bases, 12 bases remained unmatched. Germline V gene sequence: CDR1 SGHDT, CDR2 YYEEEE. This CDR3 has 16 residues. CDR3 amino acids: CASSSNRGSSRYEQYF. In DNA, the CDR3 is TGTGCCAGCAGCTCTAACAGGGGGAGCTCTAGGTACGAGCAGTACTTC.

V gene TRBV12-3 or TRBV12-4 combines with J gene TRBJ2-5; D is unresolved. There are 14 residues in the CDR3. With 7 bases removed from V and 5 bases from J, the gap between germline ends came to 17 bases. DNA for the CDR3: TGTGCCAGCAATCACTTTGAGTTCCACGAGACCCAGTACTTC. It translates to CASNHFEFHETQYF.

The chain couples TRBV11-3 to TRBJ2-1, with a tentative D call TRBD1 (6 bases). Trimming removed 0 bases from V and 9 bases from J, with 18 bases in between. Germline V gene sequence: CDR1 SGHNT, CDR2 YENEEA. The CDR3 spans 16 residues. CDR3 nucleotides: TGTGCCAGCAGCTTAGATCCCAATGGGGCCAGGGGTGAGCAGTTCTTC. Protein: CASSLDPNGARGEQFF.

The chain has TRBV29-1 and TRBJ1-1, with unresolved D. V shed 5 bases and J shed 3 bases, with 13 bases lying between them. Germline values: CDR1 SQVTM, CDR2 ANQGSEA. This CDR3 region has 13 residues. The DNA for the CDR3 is TGCAGCGTTTCACGATGGGCCTACACTGAAGCTTTCTTT. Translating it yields CSVSRWAYTEAFF.

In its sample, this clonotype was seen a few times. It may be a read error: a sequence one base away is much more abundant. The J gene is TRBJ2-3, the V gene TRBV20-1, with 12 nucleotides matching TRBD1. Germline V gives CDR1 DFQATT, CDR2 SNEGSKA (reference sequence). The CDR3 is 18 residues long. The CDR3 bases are TGCAATGCTAGACTCGCCCGGGACAGGGGGCTGAGGACAGATACGCAGTATTTT. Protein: CNARLARDRGLRTDTQYF.

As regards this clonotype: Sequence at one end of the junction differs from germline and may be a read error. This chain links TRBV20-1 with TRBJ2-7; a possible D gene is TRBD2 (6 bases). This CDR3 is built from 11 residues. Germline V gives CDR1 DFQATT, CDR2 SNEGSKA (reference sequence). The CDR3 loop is CSARTGGERYF. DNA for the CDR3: TGCAGTGCTAGAACCGGAGGGGAGCGGTACTTC.

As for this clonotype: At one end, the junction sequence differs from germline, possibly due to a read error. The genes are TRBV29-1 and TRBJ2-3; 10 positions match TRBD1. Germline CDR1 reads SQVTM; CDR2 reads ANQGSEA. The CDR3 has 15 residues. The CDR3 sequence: CSVASGTGEADTQYF. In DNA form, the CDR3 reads TGCAGCGTCGCGTCCGGGACAGGGGAAGCAGATACCCAGTATTTT.

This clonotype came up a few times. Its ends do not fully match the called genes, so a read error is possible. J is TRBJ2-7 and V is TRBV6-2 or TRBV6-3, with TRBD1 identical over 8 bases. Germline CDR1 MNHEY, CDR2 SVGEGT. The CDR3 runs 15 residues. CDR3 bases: TGTGCCTGCAGTTACGGGGACAGGAGACTTCACGAGCAGTATTTC. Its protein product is CACSYGDRRLHEQYF.

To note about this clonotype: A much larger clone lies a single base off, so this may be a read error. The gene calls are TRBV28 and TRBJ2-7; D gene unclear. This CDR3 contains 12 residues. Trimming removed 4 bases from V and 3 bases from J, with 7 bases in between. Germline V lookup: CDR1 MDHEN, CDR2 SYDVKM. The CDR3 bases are TGTGCCAGCAGTTCGGGCAACTACGAGCAGTACTTC. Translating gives CASSSGNYEQYF.